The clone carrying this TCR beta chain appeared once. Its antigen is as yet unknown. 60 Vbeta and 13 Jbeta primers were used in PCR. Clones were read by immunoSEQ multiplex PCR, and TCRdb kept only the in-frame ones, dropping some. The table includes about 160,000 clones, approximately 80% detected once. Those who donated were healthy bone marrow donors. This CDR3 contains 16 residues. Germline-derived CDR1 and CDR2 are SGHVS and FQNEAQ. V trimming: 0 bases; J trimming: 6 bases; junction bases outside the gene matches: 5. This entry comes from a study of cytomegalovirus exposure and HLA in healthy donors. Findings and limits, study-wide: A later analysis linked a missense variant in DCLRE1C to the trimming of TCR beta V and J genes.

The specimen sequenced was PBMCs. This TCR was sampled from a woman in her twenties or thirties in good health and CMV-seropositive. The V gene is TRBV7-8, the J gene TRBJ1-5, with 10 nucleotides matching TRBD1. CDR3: CASSLASGTGVQPQHF. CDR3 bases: TGTGCCAGCAGCTTAGCGTCCGGGACAGGGGTTCAGCCCCAGCATTTT.